Reported below is one T cell receptor beta chain. The data originate from a study of blood T cell repertoires in COVID-19. Trimming removed 4 bases from V and 12 bases from J, with 19 bases in between. Germline-derived CDR1 and CDR2 are LGHDT and YNNKEL (reference sequence). The CDR3 is 13 amino acids. Authors' processing steps: For nucleated cells, counts were estimated from reference gene primer amplification. The data were produced by immunoSEQ multiplex PCR, yet TCRdb's version contains in-frame clones alone and is incomplete. For V, J and clone size, that table is used; D and trimming come from the DNA. The table lists roughly 35,000 clones, around 90% of them singletons.

The sequence derives from a man aged 55 to 69 with active COVID-19. V usage is TRBV3-1 (or the pseudogene TRBV3-2) and J usage is TRBJ2-7; D gene unclear. Sequencing input: peripheral blood. The CDR3 region is CASSLRSSDTRYF. CDR3 nucleotides: TGTGCCAGCAGCCTCCGGTCCTCTGATACGCGGTACTTC.